These 29 T cell receptor beta chains originate from one sample sequenced in a study of graft-versus-host responses after intestinal transplantation. Generated by immunoSEQ multiplex PCR, the TCRdb table keeps only in-frame clones and is missing some. The sample gives thousands of clones, roughly 70% of which show up once; more than 7.5% is in the top ten. Processed graft tissue released its intraepithelial and lamina propria lymphocytes. The specimen comprised ileum tissue, sampled 17 days after transplant. These receptors all stem from a human patient who received an intestinal transplant, so some T cells may come from the graft donor.

This clone occurred a few times. The chain uses TRBV10-1 and TRBJ1-1; a possible D gene is TRBD1 (6 bases). The V gene's germline CDR1 is WNHNN and CDR2 SYGVQD (reference sequence). Trimming took 3 bases from V and 6 from J, leaving 11 bases between them. The CDR3 is 13 residues long. The CDR3 protein is CASSDQGRPEAFF. The CDR3 coding sequence is TGCGCCAGCAGTGATCAGGGGCGGCCTGAAGCTTTCTTT.

The J gene is TRBJ2-3, the V gene TRBV13, with TRBD1 as a possible D gene (6 bases). Germline assignment: CDR1 PRHDT and CDR2 FYEKMQ (reference sequence). The CDR3 totals 15 residues. Trimming left V 5 bases short and J 1 base short, with 13 bases between. In DNA form, the CDR3 reads TGTGCCAGCAGCGTACAGGGTACACGCACAGATACGCAGTATTTT. Amino acids: CASSVQGTRTDTQYF.

The chain has TRBV7-9 and TRBJ1-2; D gene unclear. The V gene's germline CDR1 is SEHNR and CDR2 FQNEAQ (reference sequence). The CDR3 sequence is 14 residues long. Trimming cost V 2 bases and J 8 bases, with 15 bases left between them. CDR3 bases: TGTGCCAGCAGCTTACAGGTTTCGGTTAAAGGCTACACCTTC. Its protein product is CASSLQVSVKGYTF. Full variable domain (missing parts from reference TRBV7-9 and TRBJ1-2): DTGVSQNPRHKITKRGQNVTFRCDPISEHNRLYWYRQTLGQGPEFLTYFQNEAQLEKSRLLSDRFSAERPKGSFSTLEIQRTEQGDSAMYLCASSLQVSVKGYTFGSGTRLTVV.

This clone came up a few times. V gene TRBV7-3 combines with J gene TRBJ2-7, with D possibly being TRBD1 (5 bases). This CDR3 comprises 12 residues. V was shortened by 5 bases and J by 6 bases, with 11 bases between the two germline ends. The germline gives CDR1 SGHTA, CDR2 FQGTGA. DNA for the CDR3: TGTGCCAGCAGCACCCAGGGTGGCGAGCAGTACGTC. This codes for CASSTQGGEQYV.

By sample share, this clone is medium-sized. The CDR3 DNA sequence: TGTGCCAGCAGCCAACGACAGGGGGCCTACGAGCAGTACGTC. Its translation is CASSQRQGAYEQYV. J is TRBJ2-7 and V is TRBV14; 9 bases fit TRBD1. The CDR3 length is 14 residues. Germline CDR1 and CDR2: SGHDN and FVKESK. V shed 2 bases, J shed 2 bases, and the junction held 1 base outside the gene matches.

This rearrangement joins TRBV25-1 to TRBJ2-3; TRBD2 is a possible D gene (7 bases). The CDR3 spans 12 residues. The V end lost 8 bases, the J end lost 3 bases, and 9 bases lay between the germline ends. Germline V gene data show CDR1 as MGHDK and CDR2 as SYGVNS. The CDR3 sequence: CASGGATDTQYF. CDR3 DNA: TGTGCCAGCGGGGGGGCGACAGATACGCAGTATTTT.

V usage is TRBV28 and J usage is TRBJ1-6; 7 bases map to TRBD1. The J segment lost 4 bases and the V segment lost 6 bases, leaving 12 bases of the junction unmatched. CDR3 length: 17 amino acids. CDR1 and CDR2 (germline): MDHEN, SYDVKM. DNA for the CDR3: TGTGCCAGCAGAGGACAGGCAGCTTTCCTATATAATTCACCCCTCCACTTT. It encodes CASRGQAAFLYNSPLHF.

The CDR3 DNA follows: TGCGCCAGCAGCCCGGACGGGGGATCCTATAATTCACCCCTCCACTTT. This gives the protein CASSPDGGSYNSPLHF. The V call is TRBV5-1, the J call TRBJ1-6; D possibly corresponds to TRBD1 (5 bases). The CDR3 spans 16 residues. Trimming removed 4 bases at V and 1 base at J, with 12 bases between. CDR1 is SGHRS and CDR2 is YFSETQ in the germline V gene.

This sequence joins TRBV28 and TRBJ2-7; unclear D gene. Trimming stripped 3 bases from V and 1 base from J, with 10 bases between. This CDR3 comprises 14 residues. Germline V gene lookup returns CDR1 MDHEN and CDR2 SYDVKM. The CDR3 nucleotides read TGTGCCAGCAGTTTGTCCCACGGGTCCTACGAGCAGTACGTC. Protein: CASSLSHGSYEQYV.

The chain has TRBV6-5 and TRBJ2-5; TRBD1 is a possible D gene (5 bases). The CDR3 runs 15 residues. The ends were cut back, 5 bases at V and 0 bases at J, with 13 bases in the middle. Germline CDR1 and CDR2: MNHEY and SVGAGI. The CDR3: CASSGGAGYQETQYF. In DNA form, the CDR3 reads TGTGCCAGCAGTGGTGGGGCAGGATACCAAGAGACCCAGTACTTC.

V gene TRBV5-6 combines with J gene TRBJ1-4; tentatively, D is TRBD1 (6 bases). In germline, CDR1 is SGHDT, CDR2 YYEEEE. Trimming left V 1 base short and J 8 bases short, with 12 bases between. This CDR3 region has 14 residues. The CDR3 DNA follows: TGTGCCAGCAGCTTGTACAGGGACGGGGAAAAACTGTTTTTT. Translated: CASSLYRDGEKLFF.

The chain carries TRBV4-1 and TRBJ2-1, with D tentatively TRBD1 (6 bases). Germline-derived CDR1 and CDR2 are MGHRA and YSYEKL. The CDR3 spans 14 residues. V lost 4 bases and J lost 9, with 16 bases in between. The CDR3 coding sequence is TGCGCCAGCAGCCCAGACCCTAGGGGGAGTGAGCAGTTCTTC. Translation: CASSPDPRGSEQFF.

By sample share, this clone is large (0.1 to 1%). The chain couples TRBV5-4 to TRBJ2-1; a possible D gene is TRBD2 (5 bases). Between the trimmed V and J ends, which lost 4 bases and 5 bases, there was a span of 16 bases. The CDR3 is made up of 15 amino acids. Germline V gene sequence: CDR1 SGHNT, CDR2 YYREEE (reference sequence). The CDR3 DNA reads as TGTGCCAGCAGCGCCGGACTCGGGTGGAACAATGAGCAGTTCTTC. Translated: CASSAGLGWNNEQFF.

This clone was seen only once. V usage is TRBV27 and J usage is TRBJ1-1; 10 bases match TRBD1. This CDR3 has 13 amino acids. J was trimmed by 9 bases and V by 4 bases; bases with no gene match: 5. Germline-derived CDR1 and CDR2 are MNHEY and SMNVEV (reference sequence). Written as DNA, the CDR3 is TGTGCCAGCAGTTCGGCCGACAGGGGGCAAGCTTTCTTT. It specifies CASSSADRGQAFF.

This clone was counted once. The V and J genes are TRBV5-1 and TRBJ2-3, with TRBD1 as a possible D gene (6 bases). This CDR3 spans 18 amino acids. V shed 5 bases and J shed 1 base, with 23 bases lying between them. The germline gives CDR1 SGHRS, CDR2 YFSETQ. Here the CDR3 DNA reads TGCGCCAGCAGTCCTTCAGGTGGCGTTGGGGGCGGCACAGATACGCAGTATTTT. This encodes CASSPSGGVGGGTDTQYF.

The gene calls are TRBV2 and TRBJ2-7; 8 bases agree with TRBD2. The V gene's germline CDR1 is SNHLY and CDR2 FYNNEI. J was trimmed by 0 bases and V by 4 bases; bases with no gene match: 5. The CDR3 is 15 residues long. The CDR3 DNA follows: TGTGCCAGCAGTGCTGGGGGGACTAGCTCCTACGAGCAGTACGTC. Its translation is CASSAGGTSSYEQYV.

Here the CDR3 DNA reads TGTGCCAGCAGCGGACAGATAACAGATACGCAGTATTTT. Translating gives CASSGQITDTQYF. The J gene is TRBJ2-3, the V gene TRBV7-6, with a weak D call TRBD1 (6 bases). This CDR3 has 13 residues. The V end lost 5 bases, the J end lost 3 bases, and 9 bases lay between the germline ends. Germline lookup yields CDR1 SGHVS and CDR2 FNYEAQ.

This clone occurred once. This same CDR3 is encoded by further DNA sequences in the sample. This chain joins TRBV27 and TRBJ2-7; 8 bases are a match to TRBD1. Losses at the gene ends were 5 bases for V and 4 bases for J; bases not matched to a gene: 4. Per germline, CDR1 MNHEY and CDR2 SMNVEV (reference sequence). This CDR3 spans 13 amino acids. The CDR3 sequence is CASSPRTGYEQYV. Written as DNA, the CDR3 is TGTGCCAGCAGTCCTCGGACAGGGTACGAGCAGTACGTC.

This clone was seen only a few times. The gene calls are TRBV18 and TRBJ1-3, with 10 bases that match TRBD1. V shed 2 bases and J 4 bases; nucleotides not matched to a gene: 8. The CDR3 totals 17 residues. The V gene's germline CDR1 is KGHSH and CDR2 LQKENI. CDR3 in amino acids: CASSPIGQGDLGNTIYF. CDR3 nucleotide sequence: TGTGCCAGCTCACCAATCGGACAGGGGGATCTGGGAAACACCATATATTTT.

The chain links TRBV15 to TRBJ1-5; 7 bases line up with TRBD1. J was trimmed by 4 bases and V by 8 bases; bases with no gene match: 11. In germline, CDR1 is LNHNV, CDR2 YYDKDF (reference sequence). This CDR3 comprises 15 residues. The CDR3 loop reads CATGWRVRGNQPQHF. Written as DNA, the CDR3 is TGTGCCACCGGATGGAGAGTCAGGGGGAATCAGCCCCAGCATTTT.

This clone showed up just a few times. V gene TRBV6-6 combines with J gene TRBJ2-7; TRBD1 matches 10 bases. V was clipped by 2 bases and J by 6 bases; unmatched bases: 1. Germline V CDR1 and CDR2: MNHNY, SVGAGI (reference sequence). This CDR3 comprises 13 residues. In DNA form, the CDR3 reads TGTGCCAGCAGTTACGGGACAGGGGTCGAGCAGTACGTC. Its translation: CASSYGTGVEQYV.

The genes are TRBV7-2 and TRBJ1-1; 7 nucleotides match TRBD1. Germline V lookup: CDR1 SGHTA, CDR2 FQGNSA. J gave up 7 bases and V 1 base, and 6 bases lay outside the gene matches. This CDR3 has 14 residues. DNA for the CDR3: TGTGCCAGCAGCTTAGGAGGGGGCAAGGTTGAAGCTTTCTTT. As protein: CASSLGGGKVEAFF.

The V gene is TRBV5-1, the J gene TRBJ2-3; 8 bases map to TRBD2. V shed 0 bases and J 2 bases; nucleotides not matched to a gene: 5. This CDR3 is built from 16 residues. Germline V gene data show CDR1 as SGHRS and CDR2 as YFSETQ. The CDR3 spells CASSLGAGEYTDTQYF. The CDR3 region has the DNA TGCGCCAGCAGCTTGGGAGCGGGAGAATACACAGATACGCAGTATTTT.

This chain links TRBV6-5 with TRBJ1-4; D is unclear. Trimming took off 0 bases at V and 3 bases at J, with 11 bases between the two ends. CDR1 MNHEY and CDR2 SVGAGI come from the germline V gene. This CDR3 comprises 16 residues. Here the CDR3 reads CASSYSRWEANEKLFF. CDR3 nucleotide sequence: TGTGCCAGCAGTTACTCGAGGTGGGAGGCTAATGAAAAACTGTTTTTT.

This clone appeared a single time. This rearrangement joins TRBV16 to TRBJ1-5; no clear D. The germline V gene encodes CDR1 KGHSY and CDR2 FQNENV. Trimming cost V 2 bases and J 2 bases, with 4 bases left between them. The CDR3 has 13 residues. The chain's CDR3 is CASSQRGNQPQHF. CDR3 sequence (DNA): TGTGCCAGCAGCCAACGTGGCAATCAGCCCCAGCATTTT.

J is TRBJ1-4 and V is TRBV28; TRBD1 agrees at 8 bases. Germline CDR1 is MDHEN and CDR2 is SYDVKM. Trimming took 5 bases from V and 8 from J; bases not matched to a gene: 4. The CDR3 runs to 13 residues. The CDR3 nucleotides read TGTGCCAGCAGTGGACAGGGTGGCGAAAAACTGTTTTTT. Translating gives CASSGQGGEKLFF.

In this sample, this clone turned up a few times. This specimen includes other DNA sequences encoding the same CDR3. The chain has TRBV28 and TRBJ1-5, with TRBD1 matching over 9 bases. Germline V CDR1 and CDR2: MDHEN, SYDVKM. V shed 5 bases, J shed 7 bases, and the junction held 6 bases outside the gene matches. The CDR3 length is 14 residues. The DNA for the CDR3 is TGTGCCAGCAGTCTGGACAGGGGAGACCAGCCCCAGCATTTT. This encodes CASSLDRGDQPQHF. Full variable domain (rest looked up from reference TRBV28 and TRBJ1-5): DVKVTQSSRYLVKRTGEKVFLECVQDMDHENMFWYRQDPGLGLRLIYFSYDVKMKEKGDIPEGYSVSREKKERFSLILESASTNQTSMYLCASSLDRGDQPQHFGDGTRLSIL.

The rearrangement links TRBV7-2 to TRBJ1-3; 10 nucleotides line up with TRBD1. Unmatched junction bases numbered 5, after V lost 5 bases and J lost 1 base. CDR3 length: 16 amino acids. Germline V gene data show CDR1 as SGHTA and CDR2 as FQGNSA. The CDR3 nucleotides are TGTGCCAGCAGCCGGACAGGGGGATCGTCTGGAAACACCATATATTTT. Its translation: CASSRTGGSSGNTIYF.

This clone was recorded only once. The rearrangement uses TRBV7-6 and TRBJ1-5; D is ambiguous. The CDR3 spans 18 residues. V was shortened by 5 bases and J by 4 bases, with 24 bases between the two germline ends. Per germline, CDR1 SGHVS and CDR2 FNYEAQ. The CDR3 protein is CASSLSPTPWGGNQPQHF. CDR3 DNA: TGTGCCAGCAGCCTATCCCCCACGCCGTGGGGAGGAAATCAGCCCCAGCATTTT. Combining the CDR3 with reference TRBV7-6 and TRBJ1-5 gives the whole variable domain GAGVSQSPRYKVTKRGQDVALRCDPISGHVSLYWYRQALGQGPEFLTYFNYEAQQDKSGLPNDRFSAERPEGSISTLTIQRTEQRDSAMYRCASSLSPTPWGGNQPQHFGDGTRLSIL.